This TCR beta chain is drawn from a study of shared clonotypes between healthy human individuals. Every one of the donors was a Caucasian adult that lived in Nashville, Tennessee. In the authors' workflow: With immunoSEQ giving junction-only sequences and no quality scores, filtering differed. Generated by immunoSEQ multiplex PCR, the TCRdb table keeps only in-frame clones and is missing some. V and J calls and clone size follow that table, whereas D and trimming were derived from the DNA. The data contain hundreds of thousands of clones, around 72% of them singletons. V was pared by 5 bases and J by 0 bases, with 19 bases between. The CDR3 has 17 amino acids. Germline CDR1 is MNHEY and CDR2 is SMNVEV (reference sequence).

V and J are TRBV27 and TRBJ1-1; TRBD1 might be the D (5 bases). Specimen: memory CD4+ T cells sorted from blood. Subset: CD45RA-negative fraction. The sequence was obtained from a woman aged 30 to 39 in good health. This CDR3 reads CASSPGDWEPMNTEAFF. The CDR3 DNA reads as TGTGCCAGCAGTCCGGGGGACTGGGAACCCATGAACACTGAAGCTTTCTTT.